Listed below are T cell receptor beta chains from one sample, sequenced in a study of T cell changes during pregnancy in multiple sclerosis. The assay was immunoSEQ multiplex PCR, and TCRdb's table has in-frame clones only and misses some. The data hold about 77,000 clones, with 90% to 95% observed a single time. This material consisted of peripheral blood, taken after pregnancy. All receptors come from a female donor in good health, enrolled as a control in a pregnancy study. CDR3s include the opening cysteine and the closing phenylalanine or tryptophan. D genes are given only for firm matches. Only part of the rows carry a size: once, few, many, or a class if the clone is expanded.

TRBD1,once,TRBJ1-2,TRBV6-4,CASRETGTGLYGYTF,TGTGCCAGCAGAGAAACCGGGACAGGGCTCTATGGCTACACCTTC
NA,once,TRBJ2-2,TRBV5-4,CASSLARTGELFF,TGTGCCAGCAGCTTGGCGAGAACCGGGGAGCTGTTTTTT
NA,NA,TRBJ2-1,TRBV6-5,CASSPPAVTEQFF,TGTGCCAGCAGTCCACCAGCGGTGACTGAGCAGTTCTTC
NA,NA,TRBJ1-2,TRBV7-2,CAARSAPGGYTF,TGTGCCGCCCGGTCGGCACCGGGGGGCTACACCTTC
TRBD1,NA,TRBJ2-7,TRBV7-9,CASSLVGTGEVYEQYF,TGTGCCAGCAGCTTAGTTGGGACAGGGGAAGTCTACGAGCAGTACTTC
NA,NA,TRBJ2-7,TRBV7-8,CASSPPNRERDEQYF,TGTGCCAGCAGCCCCCCGAACAGGGAAAGGGACGAGCAGTACTTC
NA,once,TRBJ1-3,TRBV9,CASSPRRAPDTIYF,TGTGCCAGCAGCCCCCGCAGGGCTCCGGACACCATATATTTT
NA,NA,TRBJ2-1,TRBV6-1,CASSEGGPLNEQFF,TGTGCCAGCAGTGAGGGTGGGCCCCTCAATGAGCAGTTCTTC
TRBD1,NA,TRBJ1-5,TRBV6-1,CASGLNRGSNQPQHF,TGTGCCAGCGGTCTCAACAGGGGGAGCAATCAGCCCCAGCATTTT
NA,NA,TRBJ1-2,TRBV19,CASSTGPQEKQGDGYTF,TGTGCCAGTAGTACCGGTCCACAGGAAAAGCAAGGTGATGGCTACACCTTC
TRBD2,NA,TRBJ2-3,TRBV30,CACKPGLATDTQYF,TGTGCCTGTAAACCGGGACTAGCGACAGATACGCAGTATTTT
TRBD2,NA,TRBJ2-2,TRBV7-3,CASSLTSGGLTGELFF,TGTGCCAGCAGCCTGACTAGCGGGGGGCTCACCGGGGAGCTGTTTTTT
TRBD1,NA,TRBJ1-5,TRBV5-5,CASSFSSWDSNQPQHF,TGTGCCAGCAGCTTTTCTTCCTGGGACAGTAATCAGCCCCAGCATTTT
NA,NA,TRBJ2-7,TRBV19,CASSTGLSYEQYF,TGTGCCAGTAGTACGGGATTATCCTACGAGCAGTACTTC
NA,few,TRBJ1-2,TRBV21-1,CASSVRHPRRLGTRQGRYTF,TGTGCCAGCAGCGTTCGCCACCCCCGGCGACTAGGGACCAGACAGGGGCGCTACACCTTC
NA,NA,TRBJ2-7,TRBV14,CASSQDIWGVSEQYF,TGTGCCAGCAGCCAAGACATATGGGGAGTTTCCGAGCAGTACTTC
NA,NA,TRBJ2-3,TRBV5-1,CASSLFALNGADTQYF,TGCGCCAGCAGCTTGTTCGCACTAAACGGGGCAGATACGCAGTATTTT
TRBD1,NA,TRBJ1-1,TRBV27,CASRPRTGFVDTEAFF,TGTGCCAGCAGACCACGGACAGGGTTTGTGGACACTGAAGCTTTCTTT
NA,NA,TRBJ1-1,TRBV7-2,CASSLGPSNTEAFF,TGTGCCAGCAGCTTGGGGCCGTCGAACACTGAAGCTTTCTTT
TRBD2,NA,TRBJ2-1,TRBV27,CASSRLAGGLGYEQFF,TGTGCCAGCAGTAGACTAGCGGGAGGGTTGGGCTATGAGCAGTTCTTC
NA,NA,TRBJ2-2,TRBV6-5,CASRPGQITGELFF,TGTGCCAGCAGACCCGGACAGATCACCGGGGAGCTGTTTTTT
NA,NA,TRBJ1-2,TRBV7-9,CASSYDSYGYTF,TGTGCCAGCAGCTATGACAGCTATGGCTACACCTTC
NA,NA,TRBJ1-1,TRBV27,CASRLFWTQNTEAFF,TGTGCCAGCAGACTATTTTGGACTCAGAACACTGAAGCTTTCTTT
NA,NA,TRBJ2-5,TRBV7-9,CASSHGQPKTQYF,TGTGCCAGCAGCCACGGACAACCGAAGACCCAGTACTTC
NA,NA,TRBJ2-1,TRBV10-3,CAISSGSGSYNEQFF,TGTGCCATCAGTAGCGGGTCTGGCTCCTACAATGAGCAGTTCTTC
NA,NA,TRBJ2-1,TRBV19,CASSIGQHNEQFF,TGTGCCAGTAGTATCGGACAGCACAATGAGCAGTTCTTC
TRBD1,NA,TRBJ2-1,TRBV10-3,CAISQTGYNEQFF,TGTGCCATCAGTCAGACAGGGTACAATGAGCAGTTCTTC
NA,NA,TRBJ2-3,TRBV7-2,CASSLTDRGTDTQYF,TGTGCCAGCAGCTTAACGGACAGAGGCACAGATACGCAGTATTTT
TRBD1,NA,TRBJ1-6,TRBV19,CASSRGTGLSPLHF,TGTGCCAGTAGTAGGGGGACAGGTCTTTCACCCCTCCACTTT
TRBD1,NA,TRBJ1-6,TRBV14,CASSQWGQLINSPLHF,TGTGCCAGCAGCCAGTGGGGACAGTTGATAAATTCACCCCTCCACTTT
TRBD2,once,TRBJ2-1,TRBV7-9,CASSRTSGYNEQFF,TGTGCCAGCAGCCGGACTAGCGGGTACAATGAGCAGTTCTTC
TRBD2,NA,TRBJ2-3,TRBV7-3,CASSSSLAGGADTQYF,TGTGCCAGCAGCTCTTCACTAGCGGGGGGCGCAGATACGCAGTATTTT
NA,NA,TRBJ1-1,TRBV2,CASGTFKNTEAFF,TGTGCCAGCGGGACATTCAAGAACACTGAAGCTTTCTTT
NA,NA,TRBJ2-1,TRBV7-7,CASSLTGSSYNEQFF,TGTGCTAGCAGTCTTACAGGGAGCTCCTACAATGAGCAGTTCTTC
TRBD1,NA,TRBJ1-1,TRBV29-1,CSVIGQGGTEAFF,TGCAGCGTCATAGGACAGGGCGGGACTGAAGCTTTCTTT
TRBD2,NA,TRBJ2-2,TRBV28,CASSAAGGPEFTGELFF,TGTGCCAGCAGTGCGGCGGGAGGACCGGAATTCACCGGGGAGCTGTTTTTT
NA,NA,TRBJ1-2,TRBV7-2,CASSLGASVNYGYTF,TGTGCCAGCAGCTTAGGCGCCTCGGTCAACTATGGCTACACCTTC
TRBD1,NA,TRBJ2-1,TRBV29-1,CSVVHRDRANNEQFF,TGCAGCGTGGTACACCGGGACAGAGCTAACAATGAGCAGTTCTTC
TRBD1,NA,TRBJ1-2,TRBV28,CASSSGGQFYGYTF,TGTGCCAGCAGCTCAGGGGGACAGTTCTATGGCTACACCTTC
NA,NA,TRBJ1-2,TRBV30,CAWTQGDGGYTF,TGTGCCTGGACACAGGGAGATGGCGGCTACACCTTC
NA,NA,TRBJ1-5,TRBV5-6,CASSLGQGYSNQPQHF,TGTGCCAGCAGCTTGGGACAAGGCTATAGCAATCAGCCCCAGCATTTT
NA,NA,TRBJ2-3,TRBV5-6,CASSLVGAPIQTQYF,TGTGCCAGCAGCTTGGTTGGGGCCCCCATTCAGACGCAGTATTTT
NA,NA,TRBJ2-1,TRBV5-1,CASSLIPDNEQFF,TGCGCCAGCAGCTTGATTCCGGACAATGAGCAGTTCTTC
TRBD1,few,TRBJ1-1,TRBV7-3,CASSPGQGRAEAFF,TGTGCCAGCAGCCCAGGACAGGGCCGGGCTGAAGCTTTCTTT